This is a list of T cell receptor beta chains from one sample in a study of blood T cell repertoires in COVID-19. The table came from immunoSEQ multiplex PCR; TCRdb's copy has only in-frame clones and leaves some out. The sample lists 90,000 or so clones, 86% occurring once. Sequencing was carried out using peripheral blood. The source is a man aged 60 to 75 with acute or convalescent COVID-19. The CDR3 runs from the conserved cysteine through the conserved F or W. D genes are given only for firm matches. Clone size is given for some rows only: seen once, a few or many times, or a class if the clone is expanded.

abundance: .; j_gene: TRBJ2-3; d_gene: .; v_gene: TRBV7-2; CDR3nt: TGTGCCAGCAGCTTAGGTACAGCCCGCACAGATACGCAGTATTTT; CDR3aa: CASSLGTARTDTQYF
abundance: .; j_gene: TRBJ2-7; d_gene: TRBD1; v_gene: TRBV6-5; CDR3nt: TGTGCCAGTGGGACAGGGGGGACGGGGGAGCAGTACTTC; CDR3aa: CASGTGGTGEQYF
abundance: .; j_gene: TRBJ2-7; d_gene: .; v_gene: TRBV12-1; CDR3nt: TGTGCCAGCAGCTTTCCGGGGAACGACTACGAGCAGTACTTC; CDR3aa: CASSFPGNDYEQYF
abundance: .; j_gene: TRBJ2-7; d_gene: TRBD1; v_gene: TRBV6-6; CDR3nt: TGTGCCAGCATCCAAAACAGGGGGCAGAGTTACGAGCAGTACTTC; CDR3aa: CASIQNRGQSYEQYF
abundance: .; j_gene: TRBJ1-4; d_gene: .; v_gene: TRBV29-1; CDR3nt: TGCAGCGTTGAATGGAGGGAAAAACTGTTTTTT; CDR3aa: CSVEWREKLFF
abundance: .; j_gene: TRBJ2-7; d_gene: .; v_gene: TRBV5-4; CDR3nt: TGTGCCAGCAGCTTCTCCCGGAGCTACGAGCAGTACTTC; CDR3aa: CASSFSRSYEQYF
abundance: .; j_gene: TRBJ2-7; d_gene: TRBD1; v_gene: TRBV30; CDR3nt: TGTGCCTGGAGTGCCGGGACAGGGCTGCAGTACTTC; CDR3aa: CAWSAGTGLQYF
abundance: once; j_gene: TRBJ2-3; d_gene: .; v_gene: TRBV5-1; CDR3nt: TGCGCCAGCAGCTTGGACATCGCAGATACGCAGTATTTT; CDR3aa: CASSLDIADTQYF
abundance: .; j_gene: TRBJ2-2; d_gene: TRBD1; v_gene: TRBV7-6; CDR3nt: TGTGCCAGCAGCTTACTGGGACAGGGACCCACCGGGGAGCTGTTTTTT; CDR3aa: CASSLLGQGPTGELFF
abundance: .; j_gene: TRBJ2-3; d_gene: TRBD1; v_gene: TRBV9; CDR3nt: TGTGCCAGCAGCGTAGTTGACTCAGGGGGATATAGCACAGATACGCAGTATTTT; CDR3aa: CASSVVDSGGYSTDTQYF
abundance: .; j_gene: TRBJ1-2; d_gene: .; v_gene: TRBV7-8; CDR3nt: TGTGCCAGCAGCTCCGGGACACTCCACTATGGCTACACCTTC; CDR3aa: CASSSGTLHYGYTF
abundance: .; j_gene: TRBJ1-3; d_gene: .; v_gene: TRBV7-6; CDR3nt: TGTGCCAGCACCCGGACTCCAAAACCGGGAAACACCATATATTTT; CDR3aa: CASTRTPKPGNTIYF
abundance: .; j_gene: TRBJ1-2; d_gene: TRBD1; v_gene: TRBV6-5; CDR3nt: TGTGCCAGCAGTCGAGACAGGGGTGGCTACACCTTC; CDR3aa: CASSRDRGGYTF
abundance: .; j_gene: TRBJ2-5; d_gene: .; v_gene: TRBV9; CDR3nt: TGTGCCAGCAGCGTAGACATTGCTAGTAAAGAGACCCAGTACTTC; CDR3aa: CASSVDIASKETQYF
abundance: .; j_gene: TRBJ2-3; d_gene: TRBD2; v_gene: TRBV19; CDR3nt: TGTGCCAGTAGCCTACTAGCGGGAGGCCCAGATACGCAGTATTTT; CDR3aa: CASSLLAGGPDTQYF
abundance: .; j_gene: TRBJ2-2; d_gene: TRBD2; v_gene: TRBV5-1; CDR3nt: TGCGCCAGCAGCGGGACTAGCGGGAACACCGGGGAGCTGTTTTTT; CDR3aa: CASSGTSGNTGELFF
abundance: .; j_gene: TRBJ1-3; d_gene: .; v_gene: TRBV19; CDR3nt: TGTGCCAGTAGCTCCCTGGGGAGGGCTCGGGACACCATATATTTT; CDR3aa: CASSSLGRARDTIYF
abundance: .; j_gene: TRBJ2-7; d_gene: .; v_gene: TRBV6-5; CDR3nt: TGTGCCAGCACGAGGGGGACCTACGAGCAGTACTTC; CDR3aa: CASTRGTYEQYF
abundance: .; j_gene: TRBJ2-1; d_gene: TRBD1; v_gene: TRBV10-3; CDR3nt: TGTGCCATCAGTCCGGGACAGGGGTACAATGAGCAGTTCTTC; CDR3aa: CAISPGQGYNEQFF
abundance: .; j_gene: TRBJ2-5; d_gene: .; v_gene: TRBV3-1/TRBV3-2; CDR3nt: TGTGCCAGCAGAAACCCCCGGACACCCCAAGAGACCCAGTACTTC; CDR3aa: CASRNPRTPQETQYF
abundance: .; j_gene: TRBJ2-2; d_gene: .; v_gene: TRBV27; CDR3nt: TGTGCCAGCGGAGACAGAGCGAACACCGGGGAGCTGTTTTTT; CDR3aa: CASGDRANTGELFF
abundance: .; j_gene: TRBJ2-1; d_gene: TRBD2; v_gene: TRBV9; CDR3nt: TGTGCCAGCAGCGTAGCCCTCTGGGGGGGGAACAATGAGCAGTTCTTC; CDR3aa: CASSVALWGGNNEQFF
abundance: .; j_gene: TRBJ1-2; d_gene: .; v_gene: TRBV6-5; CDR3nt: TGTGCCAAGAGTACGGCAGGGACTAACTATGGCTACACCTTC; CDR3aa: CAKSTAGTNYGYTF
abundance: .; j_gene: TRBJ2-1; d_gene: TRBD1; v_gene: TRBV5-1; CDR3nt: TGCGCCAGCAGCCCTGGGACAGGGTCCTACAATGAGCAGTTCTTC; CDR3aa: CASSPGTGSYNEQFF
abundance: .; j_gene: TRBJ2-3; d_gene: .; v_gene: TRBV18; CDR3nt: TGTGCCAGCTCACCACCAATCGTTGATACGCAGTATTTT; CDR3aa: CASSPPIVDTQYF
abundance: .; j_gene: TRBJ2-7; d_gene: .; v_gene: TRBV5-3; CDR3nt: TGTGCCAGAAGTGGGGACATCTTC; CDR3aa: CARSGDIF
abundance: .; j_gene: TRBJ2-7; d_gene: TRBD1; v_gene: TRBV27; CDR3nt: TGTGCCAGCAGTAAAGGACAGGGTCGTAGGAGCTCCTACGAGCAGTACTTC; CDR3aa: CASSKGQGRRSSYEQYF
abundance: .; j_gene: TRBJ2-1; d_gene: .; v_gene: TRBV11-3; CDR3nt: TGTGCCAGCAGCTACGGAGGATGGGGTTACAATGAGCAGTTCTTC; CDR3aa: CASSYGGWGYNEQFF
abundance: .; j_gene: TRBJ1-6; d_gene: .; v_gene: TRBV7-9; CDR3nt: TGTGCCAGCAGCTCGGGCCCCTCTTCGACCCCCAGGGGTTCACCCCTCCACTTT; CDR3aa: CASSSGPSSTPRGSPLHF
abundance: .; j_gene: TRBJ1-5; d_gene: TRBD1; v_gene: TRBV5-8; CDR3nt: TGTGCCAGCAGCACATTCGGACAGGGAAAATTCAATCAGCCCCAGCATTTT; CDR3aa: CASSTFGQGKFNQPQHF
abundance: .; j_gene: TRBJ1-2; d_gene: .; v_gene: TRBV7-9; CDR3nt: TGTGCCAGCAGCTTAGGCCCCGGGGGGATGACGGGCGGCTACACCTTC; CDR3aa: CASSLGPGGMTGGYTF
abundance: .; j_gene: TRBJ2-1; d_gene: TRBD2; v_gene: TRBV10-2; CDR3nt: TGCGCCAGCAGTGTGAGTAGCGGGAGATGGAATGAGCAGTTCTTC; CDR3aa: CASSVSSGRWNEQFF
abundance: .; j_gene: TRBJ2-1; d_gene: TRBD1; v_gene: TRBV6-6; CDR3nt: TGTGCCAGCTCAATAGGCCGGGACAGGAGATTCTTC; CDR3aa: CASSIGRDRRFF
abundance: .; j_gene: TRBJ2-5; d_gene: TRBD1; v_gene: TRBV7-9; CDR3nt: TGTGCCAGCAGCCCCGGGACAGAGCCCCAAGAGACCCAGTACTTC; CDR3aa: CASSPGTEPQETQYF
abundance: .; j_gene: TRBJ2-7; d_gene: TRBD2; v_gene: TRBV11-3; CDR3nt: TGTGCCAGCAGCTTGACTAGCGGGACGGACTACGAGCAGTACTTC; CDR3aa: CASSLTSGTDYEQYF
abundance: .; j_gene: TRBJ2-3; d_gene: TRBD1; v_gene: TRBV19; CDR3nt: TGTGCCAGTAGGGGACAGGGAATGGCGACAGATACGCAGTATTTT; CDR3aa: CASRGQGMATDTQYF
abundance: .; j_gene: TRBJ1-1; d_gene: TRBD1; v_gene: TRBV19; CDR3nt: TGTGCCAGTAGTATGGACTGGACAGGAGAAGCTTTCTTT; CDR3aa: CASSMDWTGEAFF
abundance: .; j_gene: TRBJ1-2; d_gene: .; v_gene: TRBV18; CDR3nt: TGTGCCAGCTCAGAGTTACAGGTCGTCTATGGCTACACCTTC; CDR3aa: CASSELQVVYGYTF
abundance: .; j_gene: TRBJ1-2; d_gene: TRBD1; v_gene: TRBV19; CDR3nt: TGTGCCAGTACCCCTTCGACAGGGCCTAACTATGGCTACACCTTC; CDR3aa: CASTPSTGPNYGYTF
abundance: .; j_gene: TRBJ2-7; d_gene: .; v_gene: TRBV11-2; CDR3nt: TGTGCCAGCAGCTTTCTACGAGCCCCCACCTACGAGCAGTACTTC; CDR3aa: CASSFLRAPTYEQYF
abundance: .; j_gene: TRBJ2-7; d_gene: .; v_gene: TRBV5-6; CDR3nt: TGTGCCAGCAGCTTTCAGTCCTACGAGCAGTACTTC; CDR3aa: CASSFQSYEQYF
abundance: .; j_gene: TRBJ2-5; d_gene: .; v_gene: TRBV7-9; CDR3nt: TGTGCCAGCAGCTTCGAGGGGGGGTACCAAGAGACCCAGTACTTC; CDR3aa: CASSFEGGYQETQYF
abundance: .; j_gene: TRBJ2-5; d_gene: .; v_gene: TRBV6-5; CDR3nt: TGTGCCAGCAGTCCGAGAACGCTAGCAGAGACCCAGTACTTC; CDR3aa: CASSPRTLAETQYF
abundance: .; j_gene: TRBJ2-4; d_gene: .; v_gene: TRBV27; CDR3nt: TGTGCCAGCAGTTTAAAGGCAGTGGGAGACATTCAGTACTTC; CDR3aa: CASSLKAVGDIQYF
abundance: .; j_gene: TRBJ1-1; d_gene: .; v_gene: TRBV28; CDR3nt: TGTGCCAGCAGAGCAGGGAACACTGAAGCTTTCTTT; CDR3aa: CASRAGNTEAFF
abundance: once; j_gene: TRBJ2-3; d_gene: TRBD2; v_gene: TRBV9; CDR3nt: TGTGCCAGCAGCGTAGCAGCGGGGAGCACAGATACGCAGTATTTT; CDR3aa: CASSVAAGSTDTQYF
abundance: .; j_gene: TRBJ1-3; d_gene: TRBD1; v_gene: TRBV6-1; CDR3nt: TGTGCCAGCAGTGGGGGGACAGGGGCTGGCCAGAGCTCTGGAAACACCATATATTTT; CDR3aa: CASSGGTGAGQSSGNTIYF
abundance: .; j_gene: TRBJ1-2; d_gene: .; v_gene: TRBV5-1; CDR3nt: TGCGCCAGCAGCCAACGGACAGATGGCTACACCTTC; CDR3aa: CASSQRTDGYTF
abundance: .; j_gene: TRBJ1-1; d_gene: .; v_gene: TRBV5-1; CDR3nt: TGCGCCAGCAGCTTGGCCCTGCTCGGGAGGGGCGGCTTTAAATCGAACACTGAAGCTTTCTTT; CDR3aa: CASSLALLGRGGFKSNTEAFF
abundance: few; j_gene: TRBJ2-2; d_gene: .; v_gene: TRBV18; CDR3nt: TGTGCCAGCTCACCAAATAGTTTTGGTCTATCAAACACCGGGGAGCTGTTTTTT; CDR3aa: CASSPNSFGLSNTGELFF
abundance: .; j_gene: TRBJ2-1; d_gene: TRBD2; v_gene: TRBV2; CDR3nt: TGTGCCAGAGCGGGAGGCTCGCGGGATGAGCAGTTCTTC; CDR3aa: CARAGGSRDEQFF
abundance: .; j_gene: TRBJ1-1; d_gene: .; v_gene: TRBV21-1; CDR3nt: TGTGCCAGTTCCGGGACAGGGCCTGAAGCTTTCTTT; CDR3aa: CASSGTGPEAFF
abundance: .; j_gene: TRBJ2-2; d_gene: TRBD2; v_gene: TRBV6-2/TRBV6-3; CDR3nt: TGTGCCAGCAGTCCAAGCGGGAGAGGGACCGGGGAGCTGTTTTTT; CDR3aa: CASSPSGRGTGELFF
abundance: .; j_gene: TRBJ1-2; d_gene: .; v_gene: TRBV6-6; CDR3nt: TGTGCCAGCAACCTTAAGGGGAACTATGGTTACACCTTC; CDR3aa: CASNLKGNYGYTF
abundance: once; j_gene: TRBJ2-7; d_gene: TRBD1; v_gene: TRBV5-1; CDR3nt: TGCGCCAGCAGCTTGGGGACAGGGGAAGGACCGCCCTACGAGCAGTACTTC; CDR3aa: CASSLGTGEGPPYEQYF
abundance: .; j_gene: TRBJ1-5; d_gene: .; v_gene: TRBV2; CDR3nt: TGTGCCAGCAGTGAGTCCGGTAGCAATCAGCCCCAGCATTTT; CDR3aa: CASSESGSNQPQHF
abundance: .; j_gene: TRBJ2-5; d_gene: TRBD2; v_gene: TRBV9; CDR3nt: TGTGCCAGCAGCGCCCTAGCGGGGGGGCCGGAGACCCAGTACTTC; CDR3aa: CASSALAGGPETQYF
abundance: .; j_gene: TRBJ1-1; d_gene: .; v_gene: TRBV19; CDR3nt: TGTGCCAGTAGTCCCCCATATTTAGCCGAGAACACTGAAGCTTTCTTT; CDR3aa: CASSPPYLAENTEAFF
abundance: .; j_gene: TRBJ2-4; d_gene: .; v_gene: TRBV5-8; CDR3nt: TGTGCCAGCAGCTACCTTGGGCAGGCCAAAAACATTCAGTACTTC; CDR3aa: CASSYLGQAKNIQYF